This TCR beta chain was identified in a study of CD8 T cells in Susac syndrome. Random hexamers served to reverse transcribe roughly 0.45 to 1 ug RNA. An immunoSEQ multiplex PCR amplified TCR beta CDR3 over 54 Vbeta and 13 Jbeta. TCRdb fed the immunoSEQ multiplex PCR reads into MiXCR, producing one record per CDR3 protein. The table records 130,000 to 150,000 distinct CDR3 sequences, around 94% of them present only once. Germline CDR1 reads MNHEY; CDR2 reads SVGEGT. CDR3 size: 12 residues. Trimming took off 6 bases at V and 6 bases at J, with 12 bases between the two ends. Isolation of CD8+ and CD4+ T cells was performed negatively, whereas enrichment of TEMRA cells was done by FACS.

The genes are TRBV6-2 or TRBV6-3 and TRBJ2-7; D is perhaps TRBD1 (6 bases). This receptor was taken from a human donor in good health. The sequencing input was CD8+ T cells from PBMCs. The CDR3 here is CASRQGLSEQYF. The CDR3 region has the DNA TGTGCCAGCAGACAGGGTCTGAGCGAGCAGTACTTC.